This TCR beta chain was profiled in a study of CXCR3-negative and CXCR3-positive naive CD8 T cells. Study-level points and caveats: TRBV-TRBJ usage was alike in naive CXCR3-negative and CXCR3-positive cells but differed in memory cells. Whereas both naive subsets had comparably high diversity, memory CD8+ cells had much lower diversity. CXCR3-negative naive cells had less hydrophobic TRB CDR3s than did CXCR3-positive naive cells.

To note about this clonotype: Its specificity is unknown.

The CDR3 sequence is 12 residues long. Germline CDR1 is SGHTA and CDR2 is FQGTGA. Every individual CD8+ T cell subset underwent sorting in triplicate at a few hundred thousand cells apiece. With UMI labels, 5' RACE was used to prepare the TRB cDNA libraries. TCRdb reprocessed the 5' RACE reads and keeps a single row for each CDR3 protein, giving no DNA. The sample totals 150,000 to 180,000 distinct CDR3 sequences. This chain uses TRBV7-3 with TRBJ2-3; without DNA, the TCRdb call of TRBD1 cannot be checked. The TCR comes from a human donor in good health. Some clones in this sample may be carry-over from other donors' samples. Material for sequencing was naive CXCR3+ CD8+ T cells from blood. Regarding subset: CD45RO-CCR7+CD27+CD95- naive CD8+ T cells expressing CXCR3 (TNR3+). CDR3 amino acids: CASSSPLDTQYF.